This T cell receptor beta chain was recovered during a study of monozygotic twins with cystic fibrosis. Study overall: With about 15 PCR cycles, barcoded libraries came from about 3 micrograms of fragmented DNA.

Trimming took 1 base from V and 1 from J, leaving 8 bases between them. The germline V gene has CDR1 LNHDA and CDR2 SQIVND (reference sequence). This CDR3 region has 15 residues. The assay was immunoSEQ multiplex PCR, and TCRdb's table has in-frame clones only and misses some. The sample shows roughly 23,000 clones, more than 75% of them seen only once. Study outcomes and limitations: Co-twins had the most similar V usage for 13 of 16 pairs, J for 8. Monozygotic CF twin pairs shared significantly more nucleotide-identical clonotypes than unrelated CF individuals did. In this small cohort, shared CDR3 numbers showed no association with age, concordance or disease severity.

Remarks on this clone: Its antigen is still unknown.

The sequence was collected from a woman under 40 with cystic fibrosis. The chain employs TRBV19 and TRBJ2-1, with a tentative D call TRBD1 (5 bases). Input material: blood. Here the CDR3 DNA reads TGTGCCAGTAGTATAGGCAGGGTGTCCTACAATGAGCAGTTCTTC. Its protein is CASSIGRVSYNEQFF.